Listed here is a single T cell receptor (beta chain). Its specificity is unknown. With V trimmed by 3 bases and J by 6 bases, 9 bases remained unmatched. The CDR3 is 15 amino acids. The sample belongs to a study of blood T cells in healthy people across ages. Findings of the study overall: Those diversity estimates obtained from one million T cells were thought to be underestimates.

Next came a second PCR, run for roughly 7 to 12 cycles, which used a sample-barcoded 5' primer along with a J-beta primer mix. MiXCR, run by TCRdb on the 5' RACE reads, gives a single entry per CDR3 protein. The sample holds some 780,000 distinct CDR3 sequences, roughly three fifths seen once. The people who gave samples were healthy Caucasians from Russia, aged about 6 to 100. It was around 10 milliliters of peripheral blood that were drawn from each donor. The chain combines TRBV12-3 or TRBV12-4 with TRBJ1-2; TRBD1 matches at 8 bases. The sample consisted of blood. This receptor was taken from a middle-aged man in good health. The CDR3 loop is CASSFSVSGGDGYTF. DNA for the CDR3: TGTGCCAGCAGTTTTTCGGTTTCAGGGGGCGATGGCTACACCTTC.